This TCR beta chain was sequenced during a study of blood T cell repertoires in COVID-19. This CDR3 has 15 amino acids. Germline V gene sequence: CDR1 LNHNV, CDR2 YYDKDF (reference sequence). Trimming stripped 0 bases from V and 8 bases from J, with 13 bases between. Only in-frame clones appear in the TCRdb table, and some are missing; sequencing was by immunoSEQ multiplex PCR. Of 200,000 or so clones listed, 90% to 95% were seen once; the top ten hold 0.65% to 0.85%. The rearrangement joins TRBV15 to TRBJ2-2; D is unresolved. This receptor was taken from a man between 60 and 75 years old with COVID-19, enrolled during active disease. Input material: peripheral blood. The CDR3 protein is CATSRDPGGEGELFF. The CDR3, as DNA: TGTGCCACCAGCAGAGATCCTGGCGGCGAAGGGGAGCTGTTTTTT.